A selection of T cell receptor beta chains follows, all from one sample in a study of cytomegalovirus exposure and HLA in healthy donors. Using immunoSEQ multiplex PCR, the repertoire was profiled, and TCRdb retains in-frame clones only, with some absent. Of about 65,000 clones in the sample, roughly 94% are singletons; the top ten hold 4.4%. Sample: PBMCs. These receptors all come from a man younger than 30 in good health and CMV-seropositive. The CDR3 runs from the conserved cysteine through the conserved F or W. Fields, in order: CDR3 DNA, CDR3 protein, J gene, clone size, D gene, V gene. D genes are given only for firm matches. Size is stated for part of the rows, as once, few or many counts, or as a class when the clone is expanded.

CDR3 DNA: TGTGCCAGCAGCTTGGATATTGGGACAGTGAATAATTCACCCCTCCACTTT
CDR3 protein: CASSLDIGTVNNSPLHF
J gene: TRBJ1-6
clone size: few
D gene: TRBD1
V gene: TRBV5-4

CDR3 DNA: TGTGCCAGCAGCCACGGGACTAGCGGGAAACAAGAGACCCAGTACTTC
CDR3 protein: CASSHGTSGKQETQYF
J gene: TRBJ2-5
clone size: .
D gene: TRBD2
V gene: TRBV9

CDR3 DNA: TGTGCCACGACACAACCGGGACAGGGGGCCGTGCGTAGCTACACCTTC
CDR3 protein: CATTQPGQGAVRSYTF
J gene: TRBJ1-2
clone size: .
D gene: TRBD1
V gene: TRBV19

CDR3 DNA: TGTGCCAGCAGTCGGGGTTGGGCGGATGAGCAGTTCTTC
CDR3 protein: CASSRGWADEQFF
J gene: TRBJ2-1
clone size: once
D gene: .
V gene: TRBV6-5

CDR3 DNA: TGTGCCAGCAGCCTTTTGGGTAGCGGGCCCCAGCATTTT
CDR3 protein: CASSLLGSGPQHF
J gene: TRBJ1-5
clone size: .
D gene: .
V gene: TRBV7-2

CDR3 DNA: TGCAGTGCTAGAGCTATCCCTGAAGCTTTCTTT
CDR3 protein: CSARAIPEAFF
J gene: TRBJ1-1
clone size: .
D gene: .
V gene: TRBV20-1

CDR3 DNA: TGTGCCAGCAGGGGCGCCGGCCGCACCTACGAGCAGTACTTC
CDR3 protein: CASRGAGRTYEQYF
J gene: TRBJ2-7
clone size: .
D gene: .
V gene: TRBV7-2

CDR3 DNA: TGCGCCAGCAGCCCACGCATGGGCTCAACTAATGAAAAACTGTTTTTT
CDR3 protein: CASSPRMGSTNEKLFF
J gene: TRBJ1-4
clone size: .
D gene: .
V gene: TRBV4-1

CDR3 DNA: TGTGCCAGCAGCCGGGGACAGGGAGAGACCCAGTACTTC
CDR3 protein: CASSRGQGETQYF
J gene: TRBJ2-5
clone size: .
D gene: TRBD1
V gene: TRBV7-2

CDR3 DNA: TGCGCCAGCAGCTTGAATGGCCCGTCGGAGACCCAGTACTTC
CDR3 protein: CASSLNGPSETQYF
J gene: TRBJ2-5
clone size: .
D gene: .
V gene: TRBV5-1

CDR3 DNA: TGTGCCAGCAGTTACGCTGGACAGGGAGAATACGAGCAGTACTTC
CDR3 protein: CASSYAGQGEYEQYF
J gene: TRBJ2-7
clone size: .
D gene: TRBD1
V gene: TRBV6-6

CDR3 DNA: TGTGCCAGCAGTACTGCTTCCTCCTATAATTCACCCCTCCACTTT
CDR3 protein: CASSTASSYNSPLHF
J gene: TRBJ1-6
clone size: .
D gene: .
V gene: TRBV5-6

CDR3 DNA: TGTGCCAGCAGCTTAACTTCGGACAGCTATGGCTACACCTTC
CDR3 protein: CASSLTSDSYGYTF
J gene: TRBJ1-2
clone size: .
D gene: .
V gene: TRBV7-3

CDR3 DNA: TGTGCCAGCAGCGGACAGGGCGGAATCACTGAAGCTTTCTTT
CDR3 protein: CASSGQGGITEAFF
J gene: TRBJ1-1
clone size: .
D gene: TRBD1
V gene: TRBV11-2

CDR3 DNA: TGCGCCAGTCACAGTGGACAGGATGGGGCGACCCAGTACTTC
CDR3 protein: CASHSGQDGATQYF
J gene: TRBJ2-5
clone size: .
D gene: TRBD1
V gene: TRBV10-1

CDR3 DNA: TGTGCCAGTAGTATAGTAATCGGGGGGCCTTATAGCAATCAGCCCCAGCATTTT
CDR3 protein: CASSIVIGGPYSNQPQHF
J gene: TRBJ1-5
clone size: .
D gene: .
V gene: TRBV19

CDR3 DNA: TGTGCCAGCAGCTTAGCTAGCGGGGGCCATTACAATGAGCAGTTCTTC
CDR3 protein: CASSLASGGHYNEQFF
J gene: TRBJ2-1
clone size: .
D gene: TRBD2
V gene: TRBV7-2

CDR3 DNA: TGTGCCAGCAGCCTCAGGGATACGCAGTATTTT
CDR3 protein: CASSLRDTQYF
J gene: TRBJ2-3
clone size: .
D gene: .
V gene: TRBV9

CDR3 DNA: TGTGCCAGCAGCTTGATCGGTCGGGACGAGCAGTACTTC
CDR3 protein: CASSLIGRDEQYF
J gene: TRBJ2-7
clone size: .
D gene: .
V gene: TRBV28

CDR3 DNA: TGTGCCAGCAGCCCGACAGGGGAAGACTATGGCTACACCTTC
CDR3 protein: CASSPTGEDYGYTF
J gene: TRBJ1-2
clone size: .
D gene: TRBD1
V gene: TRBV4-2

CDR3 DNA: TGTGCCTGGAGGGACAGAATAATAAATGAGCAGTTCTTC
CDR3 protein: CAWRDRIINEQFF
J gene: TRBJ2-1
clone size: .
D gene: .
V gene: TRBV30

CDR3 DNA: TGTGCCAGCAGTGAAGGGGGACTAGTTCTCTACGAGCAGTACTTC
CDR3 protein: CASSEGGLVLYEQYF
J gene: TRBJ2-7
clone size: .
D gene: TRBD2
V gene: TRBV2

CDR3 DNA: TGTGCCAGCTCACCAAATTTTGGAGCGGGGGGGTACAATGAGCAGTTCTTC
CDR3 protein: CASSPNFGAGGYNEQFF
J gene: TRBJ2-1
clone size: .
D gene: TRBD2
V gene: TRBV18

CDR3 DNA: TGTGCCAGTAGTATGGGGATAGCGGGAGGCCCGAGCTCCTACGAGCAGTACTTC
CDR3 protein: CASSMGIAGGPSSYEQYF
J gene: TRBJ2-7
clone size: .
D gene: TRBD2
V gene: TRBV19

CDR3 DNA: TGTGCCAGCAGCTTGGCCAGCGGGGGGCTTTTATACGAGCAGTACTTC
CDR3 protein: CASSLASGGLLYEQYF
J gene: TRBJ2-7
clone size: .
D gene: TRBD2
V gene: TRBV5-6

CDR3 DNA: TGTGCCAGCATCCTCGGAGCCGAGCAGTACTTC
CDR3 protein: CASILGAEQYF
J gene: TRBJ2-7
clone size: .
D gene: .
V gene: TRBV5-6

CDR3 DNA: TGTGCCAGCAGCCAAGTGACAGGGGACGGAAACACCATATATTTT
CDR3 protein: CASSQVTGDGNTIYF
J gene: TRBJ1-3
clone size: .
D gene: TRBD1
V gene: TRBV7-2

CDR3 DNA: TGTGCCAGTAGTTACCTAGCGGGGGACAATGAGCAGTTCTTC
CDR3 protein: CASSYLAGDNEQFF
J gene: TRBJ2-1
clone size: .
D gene: TRBD2
V gene: TRBV19

CDR3 DNA: TGTGCCAGCTCAGTGTCCGGGAACGTTAAAAAACTGTTTTTT
CDR3 protein: CASSVSGNVKKLFF
J gene: TRBJ1-4
clone size: .
D gene: .
V gene: TRBV6-1

CDR3 DNA: TGTGCCAGCAGTGAAGCGGTTTCCAGTTATAATTCACCCCTCCACTTT
CDR3 protein: CASSEAVSSYNSPLHF
J gene: TRBJ1-6
clone size: .
D gene: .
V gene: TRBV6-1

CDR3 DNA: TGTGCCAGTAGTGCCCCCCTGAGTAGCGTCCCCACAGATACGCAGTATTTT
CDR3 protein: CASSAPLSSVPTDTQYF
J gene: TRBJ2-3
clone size: .
D gene: .
V gene: TRBV19

CDR3 DNA: TGTGCCAGCAGCGGGGACAGGGGATCCTATTTCGGGGCAACTAATGAAAAACTGTTTTTT
CDR3 protein: CASSGDRGSYFGATNEKLFF
J gene: TRBJ1-4
clone size: .
D gene: TRBD1
V gene: TRBV7-6

CDR3 DNA: TGTGCCAGCAGCCGTGCCTCGGGACAGGGAAACTATGGCTACACCTTC
CDR3 protein: CASSRASGQGNYGYTF
J gene: TRBJ1-2
clone size: .
D gene: TRBD1
V gene: TRBV5-4

CDR3 DNA: TGTGCCAGCAGTTGGACACAAAACACTGAAGCTTTCTTT
CDR3 protein: CASSWTQNTEAFF
J gene: TRBJ1-1
clone size: .
D gene: .
V gene: TRBV6-5

CDR3 DNA: TGTGCCAGCAGGGGGACTAGCGGGAGTATCTACGAGCAGTACTTC
CDR3 protein: CASRGTSGSIYEQYF
J gene: TRBJ2-7
clone size: .
D gene: TRBD2
V gene: TRBV7-2

CDR3 DNA: TGTGCCAGCAGTCTGGAGGGAGGATACGAGCAGTACTTC
CDR3 protein: CASSLEGGYEQYF
J gene: TRBJ2-7
clone size: .
D gene: .
V gene: TRBV27

CDR3 DNA: TGTGCCAGCAGCCAAGGGGATAGCGGGGGGGCAGAGACCCAGTACTTC
CDR3 protein: CASSQGDSGGAETQYF
J gene: TRBJ2-5
clone size: .
D gene: TRBD2
V gene: TRBV4-2

CDR3 DNA: TGTGCCAGCAGCTTCGGGGACAGCGCTAATCAGCCCCAGCATTTT
CDR3 protein: CASSFGDSANQPQHF
J gene: TRBJ1-5
clone size: .
D gene: TRBD1
V gene: TRBV28

CDR3 DNA: TGCAGCGTTGAACAGGGTATGCACGAGCAGTACTTC
CDR3 protein: CSVEQGMHEQYF
J gene: TRBJ2-7
clone size: .
D gene: .
V gene: TRBV29-1

CDR3 DNA: TGTGCCAGCAGTACTAACAGGGGGTCCACAGATACGCAGTATTTT
CDR3 protein: CASSTNRGSTDTQYF
J gene: TRBJ2-3
clone size: .
D gene: TRBD1
V gene: TRBV25-1

CDR3 DNA: TGTGCCAGTAGTATAGTTGGAGACAATTCACCCCTCCACTTT
CDR3 protein: CASSIVGDNSPLHF
J gene: TRBJ1-6
clone size: .
D gene: .
V gene: TRBV19

CDR3 DNA: TGTGCCAGCAGGACAGGGGGCGGTAGGTATGGCTACACCTTC
CDR3 protein: CASRTGGGRYGYTF
J gene: TRBJ1-2
clone size: .
D gene: TRBD1
V gene: TRBV6-1

CDR3 DNA: TGTGCCTGGAGTATCTCAATAGCCACTGAAGCTTTCTTT
CDR3 protein: CAWSISIATEAFF
J gene: TRBJ1-1
clone size: .
D gene: .
V gene: TRBV30

CDR3 DNA: TGTGCCAGCTCACCACCGACGGCAGGGGGCTCTGGGGCCAACGTCCTGACTTTC
CDR3 protein: CASSPPTAGGSGANVLTF
J gene: TRBJ2-6
clone size: .
D gene: TRBD1
V gene: TRBV18

CDR3 DNA: TGTGCCAGCAGGGGACAGTCCTATGGCTACACCTTC
CDR3 protein: CASRGQSYGYTF
J gene: TRBJ1-2
clone size: .
D gene: TRBD1
V gene: TRBV28

CDR3 DNA: TGTGCCAGCAGCACCCTCACGGGTGGGAATGAGCAGTTCTTC
CDR3 protein: CASSTLTGGNEQFF
J gene: TRBJ2-1
clone size: .
D gene: .
V gene: TRBV11-1

CDR3 DNA: TGTGCCAGCAGTTCGCCCGAAACAGGCCAGACTGAAGCTTTCTTT
CDR3 protein: CASSSPETGQTEAFF
J gene: TRBJ1-1
clone size: .
D gene: .
V gene: TRBV27

CDR3 DNA: TGCAGTGACACTAGTGAGAATGAGCAGTTCTTC
CDR3 protein: CSDTSENEQFF
J gene: TRBJ2-1
clone size: .
D gene: .
V gene: TRBV20-1

CDR3 DNA: TGTGCCAGCAGCGTCTTTGAGGAGTTGAACACTGAAGCTTTCTTT
CDR3 protein: CASSVFEELNTEAFF
J gene: TRBJ1-1
clone size: .
D gene: .
V gene: TRBV9

CDR3 DNA: TGTGCCAGCAGTTTAACTAGTCCACCGCACGATACGCAGTATTTT
CDR3 protein: CASSLTSPPHDTQYF
J gene: TRBJ2-3
clone size: .
D gene: .
V gene: TRBV28

CDR3 DNA: TGTGCCAGCAGTTCGCTCGGACAGGGATTGAGGGACAATGAGCAGTTCTTC
CDR3 protein: CASSSLGQGLRDNEQFF
J gene: TRBJ2-1
clone size: .
D gene: TRBD1
V gene: TRBV27

CDR3 DNA: TGTGCCAGCAGTTATCAGGGTGGGTTTAATGGCTACACCTTC
CDR3 protein: CASSYQGGFNGYTF
J gene: TRBJ1-2
clone size: hyperexpanded
D gene: .
V gene: TRBV6-5

CDR3 DNA: TGTGCCAGCAGTTTATGGGGAGAGAAAAACACTGAAGCTTTCTTT
CDR3 protein: CASSLWGEKNTEAFF
J gene: TRBJ1-1
clone size: .
D gene: .
V gene: TRBV28

CDR3 DNA: TGTGCCAGCAGTGAAGCACTATCCTACGAGCAGTACTTC
CDR3 protein: CASSEALSYEQYF
J gene: TRBJ2-7
clone size: .
D gene: .
V gene: TRBV2

CDR3 DNA: TGTGCTAGTGGTTTGGTACCGGGGATTCATGGCTACACCTTC
CDR3 protein: CASGLVPGIHGYTF
J gene: TRBJ1-2
clone size: once
D gene: .
V gene: TRBV12-5

CDR3 DNA: TGTGCCAGCAGCTTAGCGTACAGGGTTGCGAACACCGGGGAGCTGTTTTTT
CDR3 protein: CASSLAYRVANTGELFF
J gene: TRBJ2-2
clone size: .
D gene: .
V gene: TRBV7-9

CDR3 DNA: TGTGCCAGCAGCAAATTGGCCGAGCAGTACTTC
CDR3 protein: CASSKLAEQYF
J gene: TRBJ2-7
clone size: .
D gene: .
V gene: TRBV21-1

CDR3 DNA: TGTGCCACCTTGGGCCCCTTCACAGATACGCAGTATTTT
CDR3 protein: CATLGPFTDTQYF
J gene: TRBJ2-3
clone size: .
D gene: .
V gene: TRBV28

CDR3 DNA: TGCAGCGTCCGAGGAGCGCACGGGGCCAACGTCCTGACTTTC
CDR3 protein: CSVRGAHGANVLTF
J gene: TRBJ2-6
clone size: .
D gene: .
V gene: TRBV29-1

CDR3 DNA: TGTGCCAGCAGTTATAAGAGCATGAACACTGAAGCTTTCTTT
CDR3 protein: CASSYKSMNTEAFF
J gene: TRBJ1-1
clone size: .
D gene: .
V gene: TRBV6-6